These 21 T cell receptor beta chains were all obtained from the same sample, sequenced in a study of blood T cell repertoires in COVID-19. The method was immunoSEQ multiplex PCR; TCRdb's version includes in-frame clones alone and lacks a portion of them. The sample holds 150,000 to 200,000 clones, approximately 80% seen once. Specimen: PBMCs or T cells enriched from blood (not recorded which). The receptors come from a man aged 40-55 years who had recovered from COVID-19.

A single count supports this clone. CDR3 nucleotides: TGTGCCAGCAGCCGCTTACTAGCGGGCGACCCCTACGAGCAGTACTTC. Its translation: CASSRLLAGDPYEQYF. The V call is TRBV3-1 (or the pseudogene TRBV3-2), the J call TRBJ2-7; 9 bases align to TRBD2. The CDR3 runs 16 residues. With V trimmed by 4 bases and J by 2 bases, 9 bases remained unmatched. CDR1 LGHDT and CDR2 YNNKEL come from the germline V gene (reference sequence).

The CDR3 protein is CAISRTSGGDYNEQFF. The CDR3 DNA sequence: TGTGCCATCAGTCGGACTAGCGGGGGGGATTACAATGAGCAGTTCTTC. The rearrangement links TRBV10-3 to TRBJ2-1; 15 bases line up with TRBD2. Germline V gene data show CDR1 as ENHRY and CDR2 as SYGVKD. The CDR3 is 16 residues long. The V segment lost 5 bases and the J segment 4 bases; nucleotides outside the gene matches: 3.

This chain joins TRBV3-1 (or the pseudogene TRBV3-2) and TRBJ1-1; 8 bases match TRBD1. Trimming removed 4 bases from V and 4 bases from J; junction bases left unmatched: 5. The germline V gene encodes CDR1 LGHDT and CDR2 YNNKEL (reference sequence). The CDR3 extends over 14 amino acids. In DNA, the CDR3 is TGTGCCAGCAGCCCAGGGGGCGGAGGCACTGAAGCTTTCTTT. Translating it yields CASSPGGGGTEAFF.

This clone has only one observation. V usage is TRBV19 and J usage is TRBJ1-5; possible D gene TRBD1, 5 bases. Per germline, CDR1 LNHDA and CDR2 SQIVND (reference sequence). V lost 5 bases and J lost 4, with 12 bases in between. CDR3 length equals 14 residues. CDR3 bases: TGTGCCAGTAGTTTCACAGGTGGGAATCAGCCCCAGCATTTT. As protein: CASSFTGGNQPQHF.

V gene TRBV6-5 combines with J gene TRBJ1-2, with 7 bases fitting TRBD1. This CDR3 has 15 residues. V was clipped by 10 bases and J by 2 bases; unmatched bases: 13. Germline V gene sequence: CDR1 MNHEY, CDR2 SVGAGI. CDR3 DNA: TGTGCCATCCCAGATGGTGCAGGGGGGAACTATGGCTACACCTTC. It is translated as CAIPDGAGGNYGYTF.

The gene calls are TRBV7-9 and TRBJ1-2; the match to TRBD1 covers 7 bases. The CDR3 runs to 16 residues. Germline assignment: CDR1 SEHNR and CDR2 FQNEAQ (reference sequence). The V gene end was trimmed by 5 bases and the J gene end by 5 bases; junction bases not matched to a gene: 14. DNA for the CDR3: TGTGCCAGCAGCCGGGCCGTTGACAGGGCGTGGTATGGCTACACCTTC. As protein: CASSRAVDRAWYGYTF.

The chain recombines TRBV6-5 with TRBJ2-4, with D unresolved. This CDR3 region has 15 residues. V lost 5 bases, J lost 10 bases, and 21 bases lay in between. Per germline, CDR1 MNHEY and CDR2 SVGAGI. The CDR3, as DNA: TGTGCCAGCAGTCTATCCCGACCTTCCGTCGGGATTCAGTACTTC. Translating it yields CASSLSRPSVGIQYF.

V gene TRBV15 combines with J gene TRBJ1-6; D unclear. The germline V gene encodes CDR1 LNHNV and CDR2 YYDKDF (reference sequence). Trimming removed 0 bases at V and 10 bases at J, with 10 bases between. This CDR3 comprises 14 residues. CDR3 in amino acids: CATSRDRYGSPLHF. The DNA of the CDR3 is TGTGCCACCAGCAGAGATCGATACGGGTCACCCCTCCACTTT.

CDR3 residues: CASSERSRRSNQPQHF. The CDR3 nucleotides are TGTGCCAGCAGTGAAAGATCCAGGCGTAGCAATCAGCCCCAGCATTTT. The V gene is TRBV2, the J gene TRBJ1-5; D is undetermined. The length of the CDR3 is 16 residues. The V and J ends lost 2 bases and 0 bases respectively, with 11 bases between them. Germline values: CDR1 SNHLY, CDR2 FYNNEI.

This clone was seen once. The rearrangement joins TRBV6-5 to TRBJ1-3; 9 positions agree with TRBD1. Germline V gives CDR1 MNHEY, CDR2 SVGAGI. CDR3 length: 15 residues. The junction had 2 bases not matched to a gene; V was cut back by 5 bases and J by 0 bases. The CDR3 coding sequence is TGTGCCAGCAGTATACAGGGGGCCTCTGGAAACACCATATATTTT. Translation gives CASSIQGASGNTIYF.

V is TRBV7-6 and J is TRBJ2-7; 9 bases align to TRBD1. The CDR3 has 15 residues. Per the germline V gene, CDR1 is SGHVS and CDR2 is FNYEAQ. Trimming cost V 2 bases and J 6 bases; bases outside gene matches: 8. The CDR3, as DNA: TGTGCCAGCAGCTTACCCGGGACAGGGTCCCGCGAGCAGTACTTC. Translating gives CASSLPGTGSREQYF.

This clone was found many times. The CDR3 reads CASSLTVLSYEQYV. CDR3 coding DNA: TGTGCCAGCAGTTTAACGGTCCTCTCTTACGAGCAGTACGTC. The V call is TRBV27, the J call TRBJ2-7; D uncertain. The CDR3 is 14 residues long. Germline values: CDR1 MNHEY, CDR2 SMNVEV (reference sequence). V lost 2 bases to trimming and J lost 4 bases, with 12 bases between them.

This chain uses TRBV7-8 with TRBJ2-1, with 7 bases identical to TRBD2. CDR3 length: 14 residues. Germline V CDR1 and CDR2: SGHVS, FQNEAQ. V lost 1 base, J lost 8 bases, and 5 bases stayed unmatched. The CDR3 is CASSLVGLDDEQFF. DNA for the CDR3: TGTGCCAGCAGCTTAGTTGGACTAGACGATGAGCAGTTCTTC.

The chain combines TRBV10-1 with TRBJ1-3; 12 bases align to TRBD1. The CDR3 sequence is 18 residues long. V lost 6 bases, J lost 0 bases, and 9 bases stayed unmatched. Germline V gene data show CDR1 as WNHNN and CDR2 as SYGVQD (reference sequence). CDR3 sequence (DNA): TGCGCCAGCAGATTGACCGGGACAGGGGGCCTCTCTGGAAACACCATATATTTT. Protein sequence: CASRLTGTGGLSGNTIYF.

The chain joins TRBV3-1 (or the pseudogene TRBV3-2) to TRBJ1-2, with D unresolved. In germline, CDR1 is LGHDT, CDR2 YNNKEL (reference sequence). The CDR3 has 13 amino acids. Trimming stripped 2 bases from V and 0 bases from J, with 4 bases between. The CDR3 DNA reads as TGTGCCAGCAGCCAACAGGCTAACTATGGCTACACCTTC. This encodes CASSQQANYGYTF.

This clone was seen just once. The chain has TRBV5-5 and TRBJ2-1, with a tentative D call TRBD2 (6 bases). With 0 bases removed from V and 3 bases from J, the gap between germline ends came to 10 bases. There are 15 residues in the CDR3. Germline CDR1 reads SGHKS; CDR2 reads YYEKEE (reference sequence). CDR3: CASSLGGLIYNEQFF. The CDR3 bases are TGTGCCAGCAGCTTGGGGGGACTGATCTACAATGAGCAGTTCTTC.

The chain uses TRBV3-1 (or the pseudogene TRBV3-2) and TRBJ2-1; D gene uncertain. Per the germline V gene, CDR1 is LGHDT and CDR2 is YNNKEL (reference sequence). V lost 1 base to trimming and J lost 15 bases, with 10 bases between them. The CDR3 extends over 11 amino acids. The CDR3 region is CASSQAESLFF. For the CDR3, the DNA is TGTGCCAGCAGCCAAGCCGAGAGTCTGTTCTTC.

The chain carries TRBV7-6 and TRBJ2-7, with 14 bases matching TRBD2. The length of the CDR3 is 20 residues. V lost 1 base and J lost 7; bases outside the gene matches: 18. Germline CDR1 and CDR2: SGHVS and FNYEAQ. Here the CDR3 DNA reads TGTGCCAGCAGCTTAGATCCCCCCTCCGGACTAGCGGGGGGCTTCTGGGAGCAGTACGTC. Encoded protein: CASSLDPPSGLAGGFWEQYV.

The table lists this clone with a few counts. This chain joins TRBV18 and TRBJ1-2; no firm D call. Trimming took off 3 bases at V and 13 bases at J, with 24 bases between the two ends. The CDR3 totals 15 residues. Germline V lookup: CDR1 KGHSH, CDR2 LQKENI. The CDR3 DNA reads TGTGCCAGCTCACCCACCGACCGGGCGACGGAACGGGGCACCTTC. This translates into CASSPTDRATERGTF.

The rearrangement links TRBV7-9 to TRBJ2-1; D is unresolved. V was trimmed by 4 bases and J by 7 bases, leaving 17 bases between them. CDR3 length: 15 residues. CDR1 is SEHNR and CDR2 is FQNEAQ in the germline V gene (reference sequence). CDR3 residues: CASSSSATSTNEQFF. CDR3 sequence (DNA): TGTGCCAGCAGCTCATCCGCTACTTCGACAAATGAGCAGTTCTTC. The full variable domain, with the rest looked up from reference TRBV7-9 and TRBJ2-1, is DTGVSQNPRHKITKRGQNVTFRCDPISEHNRLYWYRQTLGQGPEFLTYFQNEAQLEKSRLLSDRFSAERPKGSFSTLEIQRTEQGDSAMYLCASSSSATSTNEQFFGPGTRLTVL.

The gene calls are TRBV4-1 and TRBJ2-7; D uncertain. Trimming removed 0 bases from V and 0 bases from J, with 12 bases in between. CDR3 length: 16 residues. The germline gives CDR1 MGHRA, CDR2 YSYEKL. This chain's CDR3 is CASSQEAGLSSYEQYV. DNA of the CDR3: TGCGCCAGCAGCCAAGAGGCAGGCTTAAGCTCCTACGAGCAGTACGTC.